The clone carrying this T cell receptor (beta chain) showed up just a few times. Its specificity is unknown. This entry comes from a study of CD8 T cells in ankylosing spondylitis. Study outcomes and limitations: Several of the motif variants were reported before in synovial fluid and blood from reactive arthritis. Blood of patients with ankylosing spondylitis appeared to be characterized by a TCR beta motif of several highly homologous variants.

Molecular-barcoded quantitative 5'-RACE produced these TCR beta libraries. TCRdb re-called the 5' RACE reads through MiXCR, storing one row per CDR3 protein. The table lists 150,000 to 200,000 distinct CDR3 sequences, 25% to 35% of them singletons, with 4.5% to 6% in the top ten. The CDR3 sequence is 14 residues long. With 4 bases clipped from V and 8 bases from J, the junction kept 8 bases outside the gene matches. Per the germline V gene, CDR1 is DFQATT and CDR2 is SNEGSKA (reference sequence). This receptor was obtained from a male donor with ankylosing spondylitis. The sequencing sample was made of synovial fluid, either unsorted or a sorted T cell fraction (not recorded which). The chain recombines TRBV20-1 with TRBJ2-1; 10 bases are a match to TRBD2. CDR3 in DNA: TGCAGTGCTAATCCTAGCGGGAGTGGGGATGAGCAGTTCTTC. It translates to CSANPSGSGDEQFF.